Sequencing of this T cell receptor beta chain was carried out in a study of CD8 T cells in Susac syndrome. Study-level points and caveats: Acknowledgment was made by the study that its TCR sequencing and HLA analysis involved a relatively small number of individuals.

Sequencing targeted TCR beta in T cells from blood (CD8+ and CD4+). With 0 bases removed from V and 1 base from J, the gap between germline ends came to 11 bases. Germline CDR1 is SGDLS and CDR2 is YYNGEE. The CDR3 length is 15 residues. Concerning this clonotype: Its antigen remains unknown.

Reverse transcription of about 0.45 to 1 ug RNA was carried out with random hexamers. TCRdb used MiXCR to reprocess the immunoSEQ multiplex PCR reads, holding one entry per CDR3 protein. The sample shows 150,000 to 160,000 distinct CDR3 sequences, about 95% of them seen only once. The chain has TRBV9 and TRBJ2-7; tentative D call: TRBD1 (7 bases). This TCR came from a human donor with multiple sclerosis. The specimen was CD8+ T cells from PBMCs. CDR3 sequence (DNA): TGTGCCAGCAGCGTAGGCGGGACAGTGTCCTACGAGCAGTACTTC. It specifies CASSVGGTVSYEQYF.